These T cell receptor beta chains were read from a single sample in a study of vaccination effects on CD4 cells after COVID-19. Their cognate antigens are unknown. Only in-frame clones appear in the TCRdb table, and some are missing; sequencing was by immunoSEQ multiplex PCR. The sample records about 27,000 clones, 72% being singletons. The material was CD4+ T cells from PBMCs cultured with SARS-CoV-2 spike peptides, obtained before COVID-19 vaccination. The source is a human donor who received a COVID-19 vaccine. CDR3s include the opening cysteine and the closing phenylalanine or tryptophan.

>TRBJ2-5|TRBV19|14
CASSTGGNQETQYF
>TRBJ2-3|TRBV11-2|15
CASSPGGTSTDTQYF
>TRBJ2-7|TRBV6-5|15
CASSSGQGNAYEQYF
>TRBJ2-5|TRBV10-3|13
CAIMAGAQETQYF
>TRBJ1-4|TRBV5-6|14
CASSFQGFNEKLFF
>TRBJ2-7|TRBV10-1|17
CASSESPGLAGVVEQYF
>TRBJ1-2|TRBV2|13
CATARETTYGYTF
>TRBJ2-5|TRBV27|15
CASSLSSDEGRTQYF
>TRBJ2-7|TRBV7-9|15
CASSLAIQGRDEQYF
>TRBJ1-2|TRBV7-9|18
CASSLAKTGGPIYYGYTF
>TRBJ2-6|TRBV6-4|14
CASSDNSGANVLTF
>TRBJ1-5|TRBV7-9|12
CASSSPAGPQHF
>TRBJ2-5|TRBV10-3|13
CAVRSLLQETQYF
>TRBJ1-2|TRBV3-1/TRBV3-2|15
CASSQLGKGGNGYTF
>TRBJ2-3|TRBV11-2|18
CASSLAVSSRGSTDTQYF
>TRBJ1-2|TRBV30|14
CAWSRWGDDYGYTF
>TRBJ2-1|TRBV7-9|15
CASQFWLAESNEQFF
>TRBJ2-3|TRBV4-2|16
CASSQEKGQGTDTQYF
>TRBJ1-3|TRBV5-1|14
CASREGVAGNTIYF
>TRBJ1-1|TRBV11-2|14
CASSFGSSNTEAFF
>TRBJ2-2|TRBV5-4|15
CASSLDPSNTGELFF
>TRBJ2-7|TRBV5-1|15
CASSQDRLSSYEQYF
>TRBJ1-1|TRBV10-3|15
CAISLGQGKNTEAFF
>TRBJ2-1|TRBV18|16
CASSPPQGGSYNEQFF
>TRBJ2-5|TRBV30|14
CAWNTQGRRETQYF
>TRBJ2-7|TRBV6-5|15
CASSPNRGGTHEQYF
>TRBJ1-5|TRBV30|13
CAWSVQRNQPQHF
>TRBJ2-7|TRBV11-2|13
CASSLDRWGAQYF
>TRBJ1-1|TRBV5-1|16
CASSLSGQYVSTEAFF
>TRBJ2-2|TRBV14|16
CASSFRAGGLPGELFF
>TRBJ1-3|TRBV9|17
CASSVVPKPGTRNTIYF
>TRBJ1-1|TRBV5-1|13
CASSSGQGVEAFF
>TRBJ2-2|TRBV19|17
CASKQGATPLNTGELFF
>TRBJ2-1|TRBV6-1|15
CASSELAGGYNEQFF
>TRBJ2-5|TRBV6-5|15
CASSYSTGTRETQYF
>TRBJ1-5|TRBV15|12
CATSRDNQPQHF
>TRBJ2-5|TRBV11-2|19
CASSLGLLAGGPELETQYF
>TRBJ1-2|TRBV18|15
CASSRAGLVDYGYTF
>TRBJ2-3|TRBV13|11
CASSSGETKYF
>TRBJ1-2|TRBV3-1/TRBV3-2|13
CASSQAVNYGYTF
>TRBJ2-7|TRBV27|14
CASRPSRRAYEQYF
>TRBJ1-3|TRBV9|17
CASSTPLSDRAGNTIYF
>TRBJ2-4|TRBV18|13
CASSAQEQDIQYF
>TRBJ2-7|TRBV20-1|11
CSARILVEQYF
>TRBJ1-4|TRBV9|15
CASSVGSLGNEKLFF
>TRBJ2-1|TRBV5-1|16
CASSLTSGGRTSEQFF
>TRBJ1-5|TRBV6-1|16
CASSERWGWGNQPQHF